The TCR beta chain described here comes from a study of immune evolution from preneoplasia to lung adenocarcinoma. The method was immunoSEQ multiplex PCR; TCRdb's version includes in-frame clones alone and lacks a portion of them. The repertoire holds some 4,000 clones, approximately 80% seen once, with roughly 5.5% in the top ten. The sequence came from a person between 65 and 79 years old with lung adenocarcinoma. Specimen: FFPE lung adenocarcinoma in situ tissue.

The CDR3 bases are TGCGCCAGCAGCGAAACTAGCGGGAGCTTGGATGAGCAGTTCTTC. Its translation: CASSETSGSLDEQFF. The chain couples TRBV5-1 to TRBJ2-1, with TRBD2 matching 11 bases. This CDR3 is built from 15 residues. CDR1 is SGHRS and CDR2 is YFSETQ in the germline V gene. Trimming took 4 bases from V and 8 from J; bases not matched to a gene: 8. The full variable domain, its missing parts supplied by reference TRBV5-1 and TRBJ2-1, is KAGVTQTPRYLIKTRGQQVTLSCSPISGHRSVSWYQQTPGQGLQFLFEYFSETQRNKGNFPGRFSGRQFSNSRSEMNVSTLELGDSALYLCASSETSGSLDEQFFGPGTRLTVL.